The rows below give T cell receptor beta chains drawn from one sample of a study of T cell repertoires in cytomegalovirus infection. TCRdb re-called the reads through MiXCR, storing one row per CDR3 protein. The sample carries around 450,000 distinct CDR3 sequences, roughly 30% recorded once. Sequencing was carried out using PBMCs. These receptors were taken from a human donor in good health (CMV status not recorded). Some clones in this sample may be carry-over from other donors' samples. Both conserved end residues are part of each CDR3. Fields, in order: J gene, clone size, V gene, CDR3 length, CDR3 protein. A clone size is listed for some rows: how often the clone was seen (once, few, many), or a class if it is expanded.

TRBJ1-3 . TRBV6-2/TRBV6-3 14 CASRRTGTTNTIFF
TRBJ2-6 few TRBV10-3 16 CAISKGPRSGANVLTF
TRBJ2-7 . TRBV29-1 13 CSVLAVKGNEQSF
TRBJ1-4 . TRBV25-1 13 CASVGDSHEKLFF
TRBJ1-5 . TRBV27 15 CASRWTGAYNQPQHF
TRBJ1-5 . TRBV5-6 16 CASSLAGLNSNQPQHF
TRBJ1-1 . TRBV25-1 13 CATLGVGGTEAFF
TRBJ2-5 . TRBV20-1 15 CSARPLTGYQETQYF
TRBJ2-3 . TRBV7-8 13 CARSSRDTDTKYF
TRBJ2-3 . TRBV6-1 11 CDSSFGDAQYF
TRBJ2-7 . TRBV12-3/TRBV12-4 14 CASQAGIASYEQYF
TRBJ2-7 . TRBV5-1 14 CASSFRGGAYEQYF
TRBJ2-7 . TRBV11-1 13 CASSLTDGYEQYF
TRBJ2-1 many TRBV7-2 15 CASSLGQGLGDEQFF
TRBJ2-1 few TRBV2 13 CASDTVSYNEQFF
TRBJ2-1 few TRBV20-1 11 CSARGINEQFF
TRBJ1-1 few TRBV9 14 CASSVGTPNTEAFF
TRBJ2-2 many TRBV7-6 17 CASSLVLRGDNTGELFF
TRBJ2-2 . TRBV6-2/TRBV6-3 15 CARSTAAMNTGELFF
TRBJ2-2 . TRBV6-4 18 CASSDSKRGALNTGELFF
TRBJ1-4 few TRBV6-2/TRBV6-3 16 CASSFLDVQEDEKLFF
TRBJ2-1 . TRBV29-1 16 CSVVLVATTSYNEQFF
TRBJ2-7 few TRBV7-9 15 CASSSTSGGAHEQYF
TRBJ1-6 . TRBV4-1 19 CASSPSSDRFSSYNSPLHF
TRBJ2-3 few TRBV6-5 11 CASSNSDTQYF
TRBJ1-4 . TRBV29-1 18 CSVTTGTGAVSSNEKLFF
TRBJ1-4 few TRBV2 14 CASSQGDWREKLFF
TRBJ1-2 . TRBV2 17 CASSEALLGKTNYGYTF
TRBJ2-1 . TRBV7-4 13 CASSIPTANEQFF
TRBJ2-1 few TRBV15 13 CATSRETGDEQFF
TRBJ1-6 many TRBV7-2 16 CASTEQGGRNNSPLHF
TRBJ2-3 few TRBV25-1 18 CASSEWRGGVYSTDTQYF
TRBJ2-1 few TRBV4-1 15 CASSQVGAGLDEQFF
TRBJ2-3 few TRBV27 13 CASSLPSGSEQYF
TRBJ1-5 . TRBV6-1 19 CASRVFGGTRHRSAEPQHF
TRBJ1-5 . TRBV7-6 12 CASSSLGQPQHF
TRBJ1-2 . TRBV19 14 CASSTMDSRYGYTF
TRBJ2-2 . TRBV7-9 15 CASSPGSIPDGELFF
TRBJ2-5 . TRBV5-6 17 CASSGNSGAREGETQYF
TRBJ2-1 few TRBV7-6 14 CASSPRGRYNEQFF
TRBJ2-2 few TRBV4-3 17 CASSQGSGGPRTGELFF